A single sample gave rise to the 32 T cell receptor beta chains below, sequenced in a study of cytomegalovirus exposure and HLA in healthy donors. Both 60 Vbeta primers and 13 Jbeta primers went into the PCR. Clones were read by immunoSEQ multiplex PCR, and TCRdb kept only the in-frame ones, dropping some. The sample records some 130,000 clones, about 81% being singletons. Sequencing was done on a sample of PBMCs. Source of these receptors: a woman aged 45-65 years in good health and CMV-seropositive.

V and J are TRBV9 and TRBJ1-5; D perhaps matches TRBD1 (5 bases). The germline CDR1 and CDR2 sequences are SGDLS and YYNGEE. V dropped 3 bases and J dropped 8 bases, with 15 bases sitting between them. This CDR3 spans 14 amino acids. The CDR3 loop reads CASSEGYGGEPQHF. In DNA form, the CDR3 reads TGTGCCAGCAGCGAGGGGTACGGGGGGGAGCCCCAGCATTTT.

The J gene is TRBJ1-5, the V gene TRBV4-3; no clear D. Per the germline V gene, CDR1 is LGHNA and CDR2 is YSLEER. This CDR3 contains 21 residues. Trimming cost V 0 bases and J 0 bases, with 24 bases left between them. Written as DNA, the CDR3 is TGCGCCAGCAGCCAAGACGCCAGTCGGGCGGGCCAGGCGGCTAGCAATCAGCCCCAGCATTTT. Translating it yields CASSQDASRAGQAASNQPQHF.

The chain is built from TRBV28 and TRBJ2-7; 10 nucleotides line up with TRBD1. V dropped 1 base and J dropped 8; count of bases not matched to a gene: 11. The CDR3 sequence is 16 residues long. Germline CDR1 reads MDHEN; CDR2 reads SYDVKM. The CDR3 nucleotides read TGTGCCAGCAGTTTATATGGGACAGGGGCGCTGTACAAGCAGTACTTC. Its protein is CASSLYGTGALYKQYF.

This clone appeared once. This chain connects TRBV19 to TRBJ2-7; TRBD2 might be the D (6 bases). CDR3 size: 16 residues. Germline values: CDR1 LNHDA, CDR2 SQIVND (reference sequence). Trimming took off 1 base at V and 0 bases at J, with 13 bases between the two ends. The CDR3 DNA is TGTGCCAGTAGTATAGGACGGGACTTCAACTCCTACGAGCAGTACTTC. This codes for CASSIGRDFNSYEQYF.

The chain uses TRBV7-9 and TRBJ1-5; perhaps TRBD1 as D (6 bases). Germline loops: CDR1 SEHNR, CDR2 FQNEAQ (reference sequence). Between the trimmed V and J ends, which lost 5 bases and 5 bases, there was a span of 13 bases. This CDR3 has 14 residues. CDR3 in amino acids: CASSLTGGHQPQHF. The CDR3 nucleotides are TGTGCCAGCAGCCTCACGGGGGGCCATCAGCCCCAGCATTTT. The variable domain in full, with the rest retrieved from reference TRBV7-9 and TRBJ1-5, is DTGVSQNPRHKITKRGQNVTFRCDPISEHNRLYWYRQTLGQGPEFLTYFQNEAQLEKSRLLSDRFSAERPKGSFSTLEIQRTEQGDSAMYLCASSLTGGHQPQHFGDGTRLSIL.

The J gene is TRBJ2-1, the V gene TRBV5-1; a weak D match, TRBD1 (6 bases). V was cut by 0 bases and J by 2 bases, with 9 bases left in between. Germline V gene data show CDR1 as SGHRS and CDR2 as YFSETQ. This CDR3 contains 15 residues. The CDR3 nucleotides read TGCGCCAGCAGCTTGGGAGGACAGACCTACAATGAGCAGTTCTTC. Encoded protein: CASSLGGQTYNEQFF.

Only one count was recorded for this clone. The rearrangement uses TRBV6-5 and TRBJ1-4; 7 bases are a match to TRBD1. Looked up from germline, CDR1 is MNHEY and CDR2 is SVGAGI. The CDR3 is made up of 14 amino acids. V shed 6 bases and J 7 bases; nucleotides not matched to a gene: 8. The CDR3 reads CASSAQGVGEKLFF. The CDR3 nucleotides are TGTGCCAGCAGCGCCCAGGGGGTGGGTGAAAAACTGTTTTTT.

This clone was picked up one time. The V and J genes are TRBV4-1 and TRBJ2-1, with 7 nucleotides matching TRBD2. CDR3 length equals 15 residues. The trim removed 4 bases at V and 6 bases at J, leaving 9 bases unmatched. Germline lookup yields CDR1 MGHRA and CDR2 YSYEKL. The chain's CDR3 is CASSLRTSAGNEQFF. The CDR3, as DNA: TGCGCCAGCAGCCTTAGAACTAGCGCAGGCAATGAGCAGTTCTTC.

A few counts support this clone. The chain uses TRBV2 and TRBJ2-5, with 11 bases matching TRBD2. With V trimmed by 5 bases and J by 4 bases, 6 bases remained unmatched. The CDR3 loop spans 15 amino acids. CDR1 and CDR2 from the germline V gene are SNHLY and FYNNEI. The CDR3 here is CASSTSGSGVETQYF. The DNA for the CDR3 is TGTGCCAGCAGTACTAGCGGGAGCGGGGTAGAGACCCAGTACTTC.

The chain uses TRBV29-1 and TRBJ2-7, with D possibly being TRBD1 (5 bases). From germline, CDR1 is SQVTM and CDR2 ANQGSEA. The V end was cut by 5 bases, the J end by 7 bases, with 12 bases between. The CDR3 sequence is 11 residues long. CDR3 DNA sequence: TGCAGCGTTATTGGGGCGAGTGAGCAGTACTTC. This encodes CSVIGASEQYF.

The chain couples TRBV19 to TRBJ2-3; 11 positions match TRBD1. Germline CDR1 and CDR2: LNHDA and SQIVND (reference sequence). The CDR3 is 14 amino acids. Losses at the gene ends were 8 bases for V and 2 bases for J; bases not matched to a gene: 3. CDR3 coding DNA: TGTGCCAGTGGGGGACAGGGGGTCACAGATACGCAGTATTTT. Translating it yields CASGGQGVTDTQYF.

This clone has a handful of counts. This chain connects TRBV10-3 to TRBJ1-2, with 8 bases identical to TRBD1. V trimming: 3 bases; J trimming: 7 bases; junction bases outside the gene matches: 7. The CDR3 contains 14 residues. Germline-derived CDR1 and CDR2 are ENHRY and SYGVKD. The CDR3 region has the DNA TGTGCCATCAGTGACGGGGCAGGGGGCCTTGGCTACACCTTC. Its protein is CAISDGAGGLGYTF.

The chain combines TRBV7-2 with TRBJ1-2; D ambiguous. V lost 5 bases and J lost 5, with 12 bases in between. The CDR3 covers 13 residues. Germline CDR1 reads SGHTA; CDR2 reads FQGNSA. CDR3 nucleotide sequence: TGTGCCAGCAGCCGCGGGTCATCTTATGGCTACACCTTC. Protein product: CASSRGSSYGYTF.

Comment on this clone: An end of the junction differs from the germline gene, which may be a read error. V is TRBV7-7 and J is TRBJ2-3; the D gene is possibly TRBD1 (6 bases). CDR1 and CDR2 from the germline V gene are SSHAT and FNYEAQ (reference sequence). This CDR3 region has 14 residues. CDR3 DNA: TGTGCTAGCAGCTTAGCAGGGGCAGCAGATACGCAGTATTTT. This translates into CASSLAGAADTQYF.

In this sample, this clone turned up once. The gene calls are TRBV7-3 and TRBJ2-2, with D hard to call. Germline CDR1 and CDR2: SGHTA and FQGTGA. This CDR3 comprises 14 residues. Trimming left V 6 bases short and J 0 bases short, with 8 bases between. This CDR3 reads CASSVHSNTGELFF. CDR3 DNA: TGTGCCAGCAGTGTACATTCGAACACCGGGGAGCTGTTTTTT.

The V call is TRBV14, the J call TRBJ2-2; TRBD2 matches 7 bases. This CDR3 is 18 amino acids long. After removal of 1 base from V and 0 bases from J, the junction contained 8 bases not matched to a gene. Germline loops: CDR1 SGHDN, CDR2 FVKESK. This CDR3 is CASSQATGGGPNTGELFF. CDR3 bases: TGTGCCAGCAGCCAAGCGACTGGCGGGGGACCGAACACCGGGGAGCTGTTTTTT.

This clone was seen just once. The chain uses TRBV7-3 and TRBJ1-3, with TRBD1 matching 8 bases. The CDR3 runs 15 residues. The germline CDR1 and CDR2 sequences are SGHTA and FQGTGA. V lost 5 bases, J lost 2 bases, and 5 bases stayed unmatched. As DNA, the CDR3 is TGTGCCAGCAGCGTACAGGGGGGTGCTGGAAACACCATATATTTT. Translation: CASSVQGGAGNTIYF.

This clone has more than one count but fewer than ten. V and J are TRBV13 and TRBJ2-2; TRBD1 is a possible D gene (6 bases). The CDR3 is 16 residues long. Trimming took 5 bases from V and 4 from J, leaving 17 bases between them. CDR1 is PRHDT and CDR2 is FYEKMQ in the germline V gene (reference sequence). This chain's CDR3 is CASSPTGFSRTGELFF. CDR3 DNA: TGTGCCAGCAGCCCTACAGGGTTTAGTCGCACCGGGGAGCTGTTTTTT.

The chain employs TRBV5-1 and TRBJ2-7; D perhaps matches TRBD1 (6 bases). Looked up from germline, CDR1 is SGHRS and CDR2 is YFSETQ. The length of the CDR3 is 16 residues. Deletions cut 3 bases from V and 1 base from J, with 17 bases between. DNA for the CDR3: TGCGCCAGCAGCTCCGCAGCGGACAGAGGGTCCTACGAGCAGTACTTC. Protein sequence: CASSSAADRGSYEQYF.

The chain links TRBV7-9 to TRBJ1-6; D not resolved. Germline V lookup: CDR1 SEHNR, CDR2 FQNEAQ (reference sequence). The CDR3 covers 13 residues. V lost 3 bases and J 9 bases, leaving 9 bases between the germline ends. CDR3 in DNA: TGTGCCAGCAGCTTGGGCAGAAGTTCACCCCTCCACTTT. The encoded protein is CASSLGRSSPLHF.

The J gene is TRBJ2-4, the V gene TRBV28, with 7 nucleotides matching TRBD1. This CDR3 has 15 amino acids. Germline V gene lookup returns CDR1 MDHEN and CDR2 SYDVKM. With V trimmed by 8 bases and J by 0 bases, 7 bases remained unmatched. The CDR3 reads CASGDRTLAKNIQYF. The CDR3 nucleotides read TGTGCCAGCGGGGACAGAACCTTAGCCAAAAACATTCAGTACTTC.

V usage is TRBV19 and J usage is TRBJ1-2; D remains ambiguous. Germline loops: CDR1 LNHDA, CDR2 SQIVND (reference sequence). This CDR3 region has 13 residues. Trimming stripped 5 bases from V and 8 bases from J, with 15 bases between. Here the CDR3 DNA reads TGTGCCAGTAGTTCGGAGCGGGTGAGCGGCTACACCTTC. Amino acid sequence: CASSSERVSGYTF.

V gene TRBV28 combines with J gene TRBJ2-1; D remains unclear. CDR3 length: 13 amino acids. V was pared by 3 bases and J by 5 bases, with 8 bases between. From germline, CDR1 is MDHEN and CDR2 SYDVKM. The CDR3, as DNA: TGTGCCAGCAGTTTTCGTCCCCACAATGAGCAGTTCTTC. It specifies CASSFRPHNEQFF.

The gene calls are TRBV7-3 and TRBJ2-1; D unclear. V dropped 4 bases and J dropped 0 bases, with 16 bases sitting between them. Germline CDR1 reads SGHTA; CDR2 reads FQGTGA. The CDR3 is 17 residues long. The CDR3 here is CASSSSLELGSYNEQFF. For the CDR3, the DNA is TGTGCCAGCAGCTCCTCACTGGAGTTGGGCTCCTACAATGAGCAGTTCTTC.

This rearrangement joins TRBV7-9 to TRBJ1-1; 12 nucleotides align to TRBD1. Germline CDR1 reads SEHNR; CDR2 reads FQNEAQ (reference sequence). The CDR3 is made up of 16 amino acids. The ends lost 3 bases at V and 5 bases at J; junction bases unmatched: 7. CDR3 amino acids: CASSFRDRGLGTEAFF. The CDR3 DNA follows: TGTGCCAGCAGCTTTCGGGACAGGGGGCTGGGGACTGAAGCTTTCTTT. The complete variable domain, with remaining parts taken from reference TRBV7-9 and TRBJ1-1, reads DTGVSQNPRHKITKRGQNVTFRCDPISEHNRLYWYRQTLGQGPEFLTYFQNEAQLEKSRLLSDRFSAERPKGSFSTLEIQRTEQGDSAMYLCASSFRDRGLGTEAFFGQGTRLTVV.

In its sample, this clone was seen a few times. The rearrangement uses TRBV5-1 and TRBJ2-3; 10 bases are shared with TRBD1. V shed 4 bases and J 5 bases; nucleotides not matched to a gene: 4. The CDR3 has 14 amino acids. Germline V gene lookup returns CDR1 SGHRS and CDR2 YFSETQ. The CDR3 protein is CASSPGQGGDTQYF. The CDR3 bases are TGCGCCAGCAGCCCCGGACAGGGGGGAGATACGCAGTATTTT.

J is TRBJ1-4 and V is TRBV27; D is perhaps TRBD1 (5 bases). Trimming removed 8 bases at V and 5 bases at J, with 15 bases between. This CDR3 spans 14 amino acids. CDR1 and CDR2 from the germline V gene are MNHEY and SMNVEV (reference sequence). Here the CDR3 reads CASAGGAANEKLFF. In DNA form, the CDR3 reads TGTGCCAGCGCGGGAGGGGCAGCAAATGAAAAACTGTTTTTT.

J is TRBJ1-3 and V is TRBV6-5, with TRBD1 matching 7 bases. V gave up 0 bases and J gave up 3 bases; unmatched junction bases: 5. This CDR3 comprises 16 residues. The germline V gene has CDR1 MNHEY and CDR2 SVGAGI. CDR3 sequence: CASSYSPTGLGNTIYF. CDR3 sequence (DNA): TGTGCCAGCAGTTACTCTCCGACAGGGCTTGGAAACACCATATATTTT.

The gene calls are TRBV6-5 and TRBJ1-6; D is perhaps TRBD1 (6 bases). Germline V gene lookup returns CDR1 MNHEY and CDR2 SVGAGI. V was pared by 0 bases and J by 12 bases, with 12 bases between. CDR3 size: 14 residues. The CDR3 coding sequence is TGTGCCAGCAGTTACTCGGGGGCAGGGGAACCCCTCCACTTT. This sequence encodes CASSYSGAGEPLHF.

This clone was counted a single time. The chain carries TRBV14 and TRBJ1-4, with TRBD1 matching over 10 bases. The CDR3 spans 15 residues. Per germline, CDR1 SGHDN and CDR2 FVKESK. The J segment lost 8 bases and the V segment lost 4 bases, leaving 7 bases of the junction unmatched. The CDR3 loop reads CASSRQGAEREKLFF. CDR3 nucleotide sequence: TGTGCCAGCAGCCGACAGGGGGCTGAGAGAGAAAAACTGTTTTTT.

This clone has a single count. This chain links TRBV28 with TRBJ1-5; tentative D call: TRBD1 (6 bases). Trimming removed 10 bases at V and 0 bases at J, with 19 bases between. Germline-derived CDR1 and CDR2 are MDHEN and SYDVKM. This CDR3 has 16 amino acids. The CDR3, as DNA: TGTGCCACCACTGCGTGGACAGCCTTTAGCAATCAGCCCCAGCATTTT. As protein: CATTAWTAFSNQPQHF.

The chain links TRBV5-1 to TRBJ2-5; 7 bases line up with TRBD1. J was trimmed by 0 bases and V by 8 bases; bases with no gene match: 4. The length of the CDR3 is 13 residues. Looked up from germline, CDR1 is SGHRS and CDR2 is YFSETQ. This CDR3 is CASATGHQETQYF. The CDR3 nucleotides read TGCGCCAGTGCGACAGGGCACCAAGAGACCCAGTACTTC.